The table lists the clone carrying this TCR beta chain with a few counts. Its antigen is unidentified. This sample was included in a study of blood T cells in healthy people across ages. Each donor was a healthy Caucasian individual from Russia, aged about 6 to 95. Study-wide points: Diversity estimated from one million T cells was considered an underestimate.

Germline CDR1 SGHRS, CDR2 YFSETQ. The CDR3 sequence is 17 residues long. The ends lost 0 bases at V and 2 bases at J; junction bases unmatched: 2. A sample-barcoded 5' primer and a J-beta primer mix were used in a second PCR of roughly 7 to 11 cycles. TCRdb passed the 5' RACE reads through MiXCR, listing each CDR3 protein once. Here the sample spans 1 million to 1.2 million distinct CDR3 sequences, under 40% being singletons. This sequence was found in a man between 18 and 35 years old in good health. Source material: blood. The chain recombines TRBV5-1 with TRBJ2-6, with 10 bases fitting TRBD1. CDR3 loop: CASSLVDRGTGANVLTF. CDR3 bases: TGCGCCAGCAGCTTGGTGGACAGGGGGACTGGGGCCAACGTCCTGACTTTC.